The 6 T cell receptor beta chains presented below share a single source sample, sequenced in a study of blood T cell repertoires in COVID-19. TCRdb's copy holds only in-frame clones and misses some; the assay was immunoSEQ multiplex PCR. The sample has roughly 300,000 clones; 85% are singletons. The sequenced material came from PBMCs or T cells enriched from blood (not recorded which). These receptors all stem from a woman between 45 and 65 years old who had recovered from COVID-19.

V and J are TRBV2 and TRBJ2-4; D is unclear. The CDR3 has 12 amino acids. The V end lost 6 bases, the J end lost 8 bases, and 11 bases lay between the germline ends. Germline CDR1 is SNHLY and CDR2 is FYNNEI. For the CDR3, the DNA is TGTGCCAGCAGCGCCACAACCGACATTCAGTACTTC. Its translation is CASSATTDIQYF. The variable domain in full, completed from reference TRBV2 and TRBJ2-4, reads EPEVTQTPSHQVTQMGQEVILRCVPISNHLYFYWYRQILGQKVEFLVSFYNNEISEKSEIFDDQFSVERPDGSNFTLKIRSTKLEDSAMYFCASSATTDIQYFGAGTRLSVL.

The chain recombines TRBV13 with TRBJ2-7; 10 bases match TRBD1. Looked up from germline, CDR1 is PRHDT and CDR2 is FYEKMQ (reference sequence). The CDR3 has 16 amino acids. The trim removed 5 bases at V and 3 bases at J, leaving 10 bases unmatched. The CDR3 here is CASSKLSDRGSYEQYF. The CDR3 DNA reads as TGTGCCAGCAGCAAACTATCGGACAGGGGGAGCTACGAGCAGTACTTC.

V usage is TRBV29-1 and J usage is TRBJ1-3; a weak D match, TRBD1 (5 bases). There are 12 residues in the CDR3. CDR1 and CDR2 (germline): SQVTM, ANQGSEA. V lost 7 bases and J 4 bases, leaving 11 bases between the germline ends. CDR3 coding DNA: TGCAGCGCCGGACAAGAAGGAAACACCATATATTTT. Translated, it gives CSAGQEGNTIYF. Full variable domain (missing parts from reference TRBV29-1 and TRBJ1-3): SAVISQKPSRDICQRGTSLTIQCQVDSQVTMMFWYRQQPGQSLTLIATANQGSEATYESGFVIDKFPISRPNLTFSTLTVSNMSPEDSSIYLCSAGQEGNTIYFGEGSWLTVV.

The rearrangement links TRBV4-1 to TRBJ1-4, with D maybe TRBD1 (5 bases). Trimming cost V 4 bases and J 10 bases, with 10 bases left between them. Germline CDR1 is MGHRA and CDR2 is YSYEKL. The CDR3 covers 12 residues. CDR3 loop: CASSLLGGKLFF. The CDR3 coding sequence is TGCGCCAGCAGCCTTTTGGGGGGAAAACTGTTTTTT.

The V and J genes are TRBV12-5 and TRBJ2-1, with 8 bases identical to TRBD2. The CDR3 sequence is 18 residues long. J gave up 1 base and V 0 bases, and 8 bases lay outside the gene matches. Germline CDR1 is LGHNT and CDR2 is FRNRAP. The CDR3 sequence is CASGLVVGGAHSYNEQFF. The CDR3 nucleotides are TGTGCTAGTGGTTTGGTAGTCGGGGGGGCTCATTCCTACAATGAGCAGTTCTTC.

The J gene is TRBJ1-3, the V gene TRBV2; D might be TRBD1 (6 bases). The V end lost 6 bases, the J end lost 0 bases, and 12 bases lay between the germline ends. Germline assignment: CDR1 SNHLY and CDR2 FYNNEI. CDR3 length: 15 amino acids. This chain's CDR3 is CASRLTGLSGNTIYF. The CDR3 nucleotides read TGTGCCAGCAGGTTGACAGGCCTCTCTGGAAACACCATATATTTT.